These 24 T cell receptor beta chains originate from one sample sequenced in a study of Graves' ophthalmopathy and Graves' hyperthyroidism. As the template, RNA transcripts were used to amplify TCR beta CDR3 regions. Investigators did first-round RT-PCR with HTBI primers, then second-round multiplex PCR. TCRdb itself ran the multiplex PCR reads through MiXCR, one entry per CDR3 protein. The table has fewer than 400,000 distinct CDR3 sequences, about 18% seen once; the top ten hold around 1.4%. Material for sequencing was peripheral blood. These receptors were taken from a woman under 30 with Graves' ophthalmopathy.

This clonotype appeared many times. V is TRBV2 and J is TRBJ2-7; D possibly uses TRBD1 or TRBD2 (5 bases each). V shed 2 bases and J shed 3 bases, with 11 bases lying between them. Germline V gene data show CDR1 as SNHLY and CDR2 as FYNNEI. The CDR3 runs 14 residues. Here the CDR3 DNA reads TGTGCCAGCAGTGAATGGGACGGTGGCTACGAGCAGTACTTC. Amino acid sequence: CASSEWDGGYEQYF.

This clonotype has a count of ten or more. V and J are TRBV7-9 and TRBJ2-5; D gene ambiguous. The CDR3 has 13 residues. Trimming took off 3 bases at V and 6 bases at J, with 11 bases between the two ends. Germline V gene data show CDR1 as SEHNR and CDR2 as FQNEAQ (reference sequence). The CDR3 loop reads CASSFALTQTQYF. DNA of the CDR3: TGTGCCAGCAGCTTTGCCCTAACCCAGACCCAGTACTTC.

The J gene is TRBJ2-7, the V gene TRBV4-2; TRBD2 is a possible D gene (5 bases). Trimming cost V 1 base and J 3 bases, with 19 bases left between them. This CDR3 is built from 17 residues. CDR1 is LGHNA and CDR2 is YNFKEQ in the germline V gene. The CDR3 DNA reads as TGTGCCAGCAGCCAAGGTGTTGATCGGGGAGTGATCTACGAGCAGTACTTC. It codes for CASSQGVDRGVIYEQYF.

The DNA of the CDR3 is TGCAGCGTTGGACCAGGGATGGAGACCCAGTACTTC. Translated: CSVGPGMETQYF. This sequence joins TRBV29-1 and TRBJ2-5; weak D call: TRBD1 (5 bases). Germline values: CDR1 SQVTM, CDR2 ANQGSEA. Trimming pared 4 bases from V and 5 bases from J, leaving 11 bases between. This CDR3 has 12 residues. The whole variable domain, remainder taken from reference TRBV29-1 and TRBJ2-5, is SAVISQKPSRDICQRGTSLTIQCQVDSQVTMMFWYRQQPGQSLTLIATANQGSEATYESGFVIDKFPISRPNLTFSTLTVSNMSPEDSSIYLCSVGPGMETQYFGPGTRLLVL.

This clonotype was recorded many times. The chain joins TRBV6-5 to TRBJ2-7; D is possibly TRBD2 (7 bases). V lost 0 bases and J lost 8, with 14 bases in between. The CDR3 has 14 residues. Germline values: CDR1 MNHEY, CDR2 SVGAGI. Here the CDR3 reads CASSYSRGQEKQYF. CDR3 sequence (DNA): TGTGCCAGCAGTTACTCGCGGGGGCAAGAAAAGCAGTACTTC.

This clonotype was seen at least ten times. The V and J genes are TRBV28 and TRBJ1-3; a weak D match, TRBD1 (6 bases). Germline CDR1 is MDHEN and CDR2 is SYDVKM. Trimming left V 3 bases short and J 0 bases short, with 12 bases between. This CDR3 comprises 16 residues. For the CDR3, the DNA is TGTGCCAGCAGTTTGTTAGGACAGAGCTCTGGAAACACCATATATTTT. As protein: CASSLLGQSSGNTIYF.

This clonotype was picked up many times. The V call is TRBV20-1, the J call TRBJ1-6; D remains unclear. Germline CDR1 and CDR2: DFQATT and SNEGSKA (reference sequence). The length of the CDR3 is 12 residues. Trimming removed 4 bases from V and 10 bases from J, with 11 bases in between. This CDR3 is CSATTAVSPLHF. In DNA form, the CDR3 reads TGCAGTGCTACGACCGCGGTGTCACCCCTCCACTTT.

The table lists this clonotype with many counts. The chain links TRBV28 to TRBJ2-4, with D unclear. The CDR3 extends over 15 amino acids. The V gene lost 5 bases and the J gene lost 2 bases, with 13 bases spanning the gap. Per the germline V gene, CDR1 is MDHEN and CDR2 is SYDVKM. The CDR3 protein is CASSPVGETKNIQYF. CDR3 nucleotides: TGTGCCAGCAGTCCCGTAGGTGAGACCAAAAACATTCAGTACTTC.

The CDR3 here is CASSFDTLGYEQYF. The CDR3, as DNA: TGTGCCAGCAGTTTCGATACTCTAGGCTACGAGCAGTACTTC. The chain employs TRBV28 and TRBJ2-7, with D hard to call. The CDR3 sequence is 14 residues long. V was pared by 3 bases and J by 3 bases, with 12 bases between. The germline gives CDR1 MDHEN, CDR2 SYDVKM.

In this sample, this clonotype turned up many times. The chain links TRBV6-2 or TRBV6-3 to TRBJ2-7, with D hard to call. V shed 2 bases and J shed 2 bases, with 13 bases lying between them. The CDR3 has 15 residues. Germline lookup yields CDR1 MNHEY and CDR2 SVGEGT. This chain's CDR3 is CASSYSPTDTYEQYF. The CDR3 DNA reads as TGTGCCAGCAGTTACAGCCCGACGGATACCTACGAGCAGTACTTC.

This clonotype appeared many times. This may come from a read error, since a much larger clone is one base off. DNA for the CDR3: TGTGCCAGCCGCCTCGGTAGAGCAGGGCCTTTTGGAAACACCATATATTTT. Amino acids: CASRLGRAGPFGNTIYF. The J gene is TRBJ1-3, the V gene TRBV28; perhaps TRBD1 as D (5 bases). V was pared by 8 bases and J by 3 bases, with 23 bases between. The CDR3 is 17 residues long. Germline V gene data show CDR1 as MDHEN and CDR2 as SYDVKM.

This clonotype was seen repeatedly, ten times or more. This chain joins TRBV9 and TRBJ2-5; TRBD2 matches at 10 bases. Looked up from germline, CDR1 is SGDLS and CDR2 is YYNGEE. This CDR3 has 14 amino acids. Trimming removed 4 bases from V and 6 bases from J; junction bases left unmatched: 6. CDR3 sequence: CASSLSGGAQTQYF. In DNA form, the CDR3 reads TGTGCCAGCAGCTTGAGCGGGGGGGCGCAGACCCAGTACTTC.

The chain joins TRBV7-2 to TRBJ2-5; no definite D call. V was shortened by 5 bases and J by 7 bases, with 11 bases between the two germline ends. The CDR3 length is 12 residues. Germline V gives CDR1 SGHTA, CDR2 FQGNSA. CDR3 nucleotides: TGTGCCAGCAGCGTCCAGATGTTGACCCAGTACTTC. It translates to CASSVQMLTQYF.

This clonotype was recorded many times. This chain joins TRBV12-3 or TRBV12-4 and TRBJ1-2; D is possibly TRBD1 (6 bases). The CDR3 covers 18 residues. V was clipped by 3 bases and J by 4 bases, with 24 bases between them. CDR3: CASSFLLGGVGQLYGYTF. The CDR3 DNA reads TGTGCCAGCAGTTTTCTTTTAGGGGGGGTTGGACAGCTCTATGGCTACACCTTC.

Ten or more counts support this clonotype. CDR3 coding DNA: TGTGCCAGGCGGGGACAGGGCCGTTTCGAGCAGTACTTC. Translated, it gives CARRGQGRFEQYF. V gene TRBV6-5 combines with J gene TRBJ2-7, with 9 bases lining up with TRBD1. The CDR3 runs 13 residues. Germline V gene data show CDR1 as MNHEY and CDR2 as SVGAGI. Germline trimming cut 9 bases from V and 6 bases from J; bases unmatched to any gene: 9.

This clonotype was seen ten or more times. Here the CDR3 reads CASSLPTTPYEQYF. CDR3 in DNA: TGTGCCAGCAGTTTACCGACGACCCCCTACGAGCAGTACTTC. This chain connects TRBV27 to TRBJ2-7; the D is unclear. Trimming took off 2 bases at V and 2 bases at J, with 10 bases between the two ends. Germline CDR1 MNHEY, CDR2 SMNVEV (reference sequence). CDR3 length equals 14 residues.

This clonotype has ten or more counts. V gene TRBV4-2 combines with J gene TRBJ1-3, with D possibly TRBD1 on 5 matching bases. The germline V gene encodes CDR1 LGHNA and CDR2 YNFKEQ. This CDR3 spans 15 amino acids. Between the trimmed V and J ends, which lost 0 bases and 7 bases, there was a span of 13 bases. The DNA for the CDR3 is TGTGCCAGCAGCCAAGAGGAGGGGAGACGGAACACCATATATTTT. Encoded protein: CASSQEEGRRNTIYF.

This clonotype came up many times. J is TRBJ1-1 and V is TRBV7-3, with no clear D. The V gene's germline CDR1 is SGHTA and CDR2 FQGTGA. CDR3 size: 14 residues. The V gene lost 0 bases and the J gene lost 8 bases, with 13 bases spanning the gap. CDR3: CASSLTGMGTEAFF. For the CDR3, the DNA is TGTGCCAGCAGCTTAACCGGGATGGGTACGGAAGCTTTCTTT.

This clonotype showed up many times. The DNA of the CDR3 is TGTGCCAGCAATGACAGGGTTGTGAGAGGGGCCAACGTCCTGACTTTC. Protein product: CASNDRVVRGANVLTF. V is TRBV6-2 or TRBV6-3 and J is TRBJ2-6; the match to TRBD1 covers 7 bases. Germline V gene lookup returns CDR1 MNHEY and CDR2 SVGEGT. CDR3 length: 16 amino acids. Trimming took 7 bases from V and 4 from J; bases not matched to a gene: 10.

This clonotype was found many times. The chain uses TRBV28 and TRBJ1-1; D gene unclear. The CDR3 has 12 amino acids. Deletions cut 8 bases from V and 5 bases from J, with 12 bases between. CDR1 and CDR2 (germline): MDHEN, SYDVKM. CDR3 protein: CASVDRGTEAFF. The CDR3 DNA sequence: TGTGCCAGCGTGGATCGTGGGACTGAAGCTTTCTTT.

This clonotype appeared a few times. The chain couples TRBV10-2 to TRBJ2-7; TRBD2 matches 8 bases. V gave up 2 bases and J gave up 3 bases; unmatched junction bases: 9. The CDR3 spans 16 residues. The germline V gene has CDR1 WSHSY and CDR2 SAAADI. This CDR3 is CASSERREALNYEQYF. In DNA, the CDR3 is TGCGCCAGCAGTGAGCGGCGGGAGGCCCTTAACTACGAGCAGTACTTC.

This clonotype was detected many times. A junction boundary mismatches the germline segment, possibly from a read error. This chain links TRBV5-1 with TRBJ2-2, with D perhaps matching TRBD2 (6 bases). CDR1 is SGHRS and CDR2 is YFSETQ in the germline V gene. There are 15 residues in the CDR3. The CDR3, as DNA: TGCGCCAGCAGCTTTCCGGGGGTGAACACCGGGAAGCTGTTTTTT. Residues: CASSFPGVNTGKLFF.

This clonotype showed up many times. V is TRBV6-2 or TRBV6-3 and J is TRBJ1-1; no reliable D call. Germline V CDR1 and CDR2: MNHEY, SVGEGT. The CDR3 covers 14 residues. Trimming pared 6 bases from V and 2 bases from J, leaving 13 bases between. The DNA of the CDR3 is TGTGCCAGCAGAGATCACGAGACTAACACTGAAGCTTTCTTT. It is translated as CASRDHETNTEAFF.

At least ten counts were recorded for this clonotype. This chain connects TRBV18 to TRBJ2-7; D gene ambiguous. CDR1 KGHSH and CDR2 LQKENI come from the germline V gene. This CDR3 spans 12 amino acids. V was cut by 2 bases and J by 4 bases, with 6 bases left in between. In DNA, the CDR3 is TGTGCCAGCTCACCAAGCTATTACGAGCAGTACTTC. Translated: CASSPSYYEQYF. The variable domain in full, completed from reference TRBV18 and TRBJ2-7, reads NAGVMQNPRHLVRRRGQEARLRCSPMKGHSHVYWYRQLPEEGLKFMVYLQKENIIDESGMPKERFSAEFPKEGPSILRIQQVVRGDSAAYFCASSPSYYEQYFGPGTRLTVT.